This T cell receptor (beta chain) was captured in a study of T cells in Graves' hyperthyroidism and ophthalmopathy. This clonotype was found many times. Its antigen remains unknown. Uncontrolled infection, other autoimmune disease, pregnancy or lactation disqualified patients from enrolment. Diagnoses used clinical symptoms, serum thyroxine and TRAb, thyroid ultrasound and orbital computed tomography. Regions amplified from RNA transcripts were the TCR beta CDR3 regions. The TCR CDR3 first-round RT-PCR relied on the HTBI primer set. Each CDR3 protein gets one entry after TCRdb re-called the multiplex PCR reads with MiXCR. Of 350,000 to 400,000 distinct CDR3 sequences in the sample, 18% were seen once. This CDR3 region has 14 residues. The V gene's germline CDR1 is SEHNR and CDR2 FQNEAQ (reference sequence). With 6 bases removed from V and 0 bases from J, the gap between germline ends came to 8 bases.

Study-wide findings and caveats: Prediction of ophthalmopathy progression came a median about 6 months pre-onset. Most thyroid clonotypes expanded above 0.001 were also detected in blood.

Source material: blood. The source of this sequence is a man between 18 and 35 years old with Graves' ophthalmopathy. V usage is TRBV7-9 and J usage is TRBJ2-2; TRBD1 is a possible D gene (6 bases). The CDR3 nucleotides read TGTGCCAGCAGGGACAGCCCGAACACCGGGGAGCTGTTTTTT. It codes for CASRDSPNTGELFF.